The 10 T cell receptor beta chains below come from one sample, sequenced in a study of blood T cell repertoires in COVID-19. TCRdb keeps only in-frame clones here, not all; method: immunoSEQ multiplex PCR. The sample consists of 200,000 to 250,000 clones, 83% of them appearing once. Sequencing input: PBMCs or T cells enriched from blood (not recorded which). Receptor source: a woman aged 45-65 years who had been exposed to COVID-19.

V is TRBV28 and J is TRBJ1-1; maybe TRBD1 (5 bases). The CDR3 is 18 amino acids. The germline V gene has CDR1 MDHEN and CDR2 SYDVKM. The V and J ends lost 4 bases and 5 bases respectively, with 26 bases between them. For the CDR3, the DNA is TGTGCCAGCAGTTCAGTTGGACGTTGGGGCGACGTTAGAACTGAAGCTTTCTTT. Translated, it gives CASSSVGRWGDVRTEAFF.

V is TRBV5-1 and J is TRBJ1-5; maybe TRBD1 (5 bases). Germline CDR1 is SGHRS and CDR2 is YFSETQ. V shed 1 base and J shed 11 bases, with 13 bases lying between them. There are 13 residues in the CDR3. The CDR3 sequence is CASSLTGTGAQHF. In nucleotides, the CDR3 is TGCGCCAGCAGCTTGACGGGGACTGGGGCCCAGCATTTT.

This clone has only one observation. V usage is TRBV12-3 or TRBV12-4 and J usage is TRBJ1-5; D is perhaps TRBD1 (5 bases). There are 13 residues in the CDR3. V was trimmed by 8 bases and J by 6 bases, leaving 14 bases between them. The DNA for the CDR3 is TGTGCCAGCTCCCGGGGGAGGGCTCAGCCCCAGCATTTT. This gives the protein CASSRGRAQPQHF.

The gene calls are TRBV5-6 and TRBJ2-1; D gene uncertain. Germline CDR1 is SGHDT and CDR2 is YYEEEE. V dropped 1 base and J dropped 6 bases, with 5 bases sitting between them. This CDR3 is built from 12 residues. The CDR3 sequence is CASSLTLNEQFF. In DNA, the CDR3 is TGTGCCAGCAGCTTGACTCTCAATGAGCAGTTCTTC.

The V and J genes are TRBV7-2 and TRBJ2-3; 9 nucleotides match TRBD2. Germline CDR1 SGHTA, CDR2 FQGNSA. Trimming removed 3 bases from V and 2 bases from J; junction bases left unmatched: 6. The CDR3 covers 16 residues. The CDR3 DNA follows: TGTGCCAGCAGCTTGATGCGGGGGGGATACACAGATACGCAGTATTTT. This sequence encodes CASSLMRGGYTDTQYF.

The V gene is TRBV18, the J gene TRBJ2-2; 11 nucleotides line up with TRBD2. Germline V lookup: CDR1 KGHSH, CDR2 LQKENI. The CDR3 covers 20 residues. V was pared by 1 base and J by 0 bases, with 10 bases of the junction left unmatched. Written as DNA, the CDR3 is TGTGCCAGCTCACCACGTGGTAGCGGGGGGGAACTATCGAACACCGGGGAGCTGTTTTTT. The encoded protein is CASSPRGSGGELSNTGELFF.

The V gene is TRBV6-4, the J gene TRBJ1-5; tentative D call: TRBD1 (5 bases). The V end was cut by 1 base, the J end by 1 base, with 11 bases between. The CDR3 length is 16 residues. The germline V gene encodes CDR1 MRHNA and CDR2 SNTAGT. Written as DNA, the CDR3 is TGTGCCAGCAGTGACTGGGGGGGATGGAGCAATCAGCCCCAGCATTTT. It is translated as CASSDWGGWSNQPQHF.

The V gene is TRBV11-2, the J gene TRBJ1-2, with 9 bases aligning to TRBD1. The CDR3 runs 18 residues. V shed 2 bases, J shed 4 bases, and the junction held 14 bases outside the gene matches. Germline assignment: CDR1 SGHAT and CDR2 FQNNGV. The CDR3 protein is CASSLTTGQGAFSYGYTF. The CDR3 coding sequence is TGTGCCAGCAGCTTAACAACGGGACAGGGTGCCTTTTCCTATGGCTACACCTTC.

CDR3 nucleotides: TGTGCCAGCAGAGACAGGGCTAGCACAGATACGCAGTATTTT. Translating it yields CASRDRASTDTQYF. The chain carries TRBV3-1 (or the pseudogene TRBV3-2) and TRBJ2-3; 7 bases match TRBD1. The V and J ends lost 6 bases and 0 bases, in that order; junction bases with no gene match: 3. Per the germline V gene, CDR1 is LGHDT and CDR2 is YNNKEL (reference sequence). This CDR3 has 14 amino acids.

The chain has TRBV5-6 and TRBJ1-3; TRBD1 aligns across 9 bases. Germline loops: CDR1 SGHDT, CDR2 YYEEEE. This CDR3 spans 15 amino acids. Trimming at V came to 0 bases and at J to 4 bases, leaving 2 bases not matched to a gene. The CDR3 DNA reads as TGTGCCAGCAGCTTGGACAGGGGGCGGGGAAACACCATATATTTT. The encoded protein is CASSLDRGRGNTIYF.